Listed below are T cell receptor beta chains from one sample, sequenced in a study of response to subunit inactivated influenza vaccine. MiXCR, run by TCRdb on the RT-PCR reads, gives a single entry per CDR3 protein. The sample holds 540,000 or so distinct CDR3 sequences, under 15% seen once. The source was PBMCs from blood, collected roughly 48 days after vaccination. All receptors come from a man aged 45-60 years who received an inactivated influenza vaccine. Each CDR3 is given with its conserved first and last residue. D genes are given only for firm matches. Clone sizes are given selectively: once, few, many, or a class where the clone is expanded.

len,abundance,d_gene,v_gene,j_gene,CDR3nt,CDR3aa
15,many,TRBD1,TRBV4-3,TRBJ2-1,TGCGCCAGCAGCCAAGGGACAGGAGAATACAATGAGCAGTTCTTC,CASSQGTGEYNEQFF
15,-,-,TRBV6-2/TRBV6-3,TRBJ2-2,TGTGCCAGCAGTTACTTGCGGCCGTACACCGGGGAGCTGTTTTTT,CASSYLRPYTGELFF
16,few,TRBD1,TRBV12-3/TRBV12-4,TRBJ2-7,TGTGCCAGCAGTCCACCACCCGGACAGGGGGTGAGGGAGCAGTACTTC,CASSPPPGQGVREQYF
11,many,-,TRBV28,TRBJ1-1,TGTGCCAGCAGTTTTCAAGGGCACGCTTTCTTT,CASSFQGHAFF
15,many,TRBD2,TRBV6-2/TRBV6-3,TRBJ2-3,TGTGCCAGCAAAGATACTAGCGGGGCCACAGATACGCAGTATTTT,CASKDTSGATDTQYF
14,many,-,TRBV6-5,TRBJ2-7,TGTGCCACCGCCTCCTCACAGGGATATCGCGAGCAGTACTTC,CATASSQGYREQYF
11,many,-,TRBV29-1,TRBJ2-3,TGCAGCGGTTCGGGCACAGATACGCAGTATTTT,CSGSGTDTQYF
14,-,-,TRBV15,TRBJ2-7,TGTGCCACCAGCCCCACGGGGAGGCTTGGGGAGCAGTACTTC,CATSPTGRLGEQYF
14,few,TRBD2,TRBV4-2,TRBJ2-7,TGTGCCAGCAGCCTTCAGCGGGGGACCTACGAGCAGTACTTC,CASSLQRGTYEQYF
15,-,TRBD1,TRBV28,TRBJ1-1,TGTGCCAGCAGTTGGGACAGGGCTGGGAACACTGAAGCTTTCTTT,CASSWDRAGNTEAFF
15,-,-,TRBV5-1,TRBJ1-2,TGCGCCAGCAGCTTGTCAAATCCCACAATAGGTGGCTACACCTTC,CASSLSNPTIGGYTF
14,few,-,TRBV14,TRBJ2-3,TGTGCCAGCAGCCAAGCAGGACAGACAGATACGCAGTATTTT,CASSQAGQTDTQYF
13,many,TRBD1,TRBV12-3/TRBV12-4,TRBJ1-5,TGTGCCAGCAGTCCGGACAGGGGTCAGCCCCAGCATTTT,CASSPDRGQPQHF
13,few,-,TRBV7-2,TRBJ1-4,TGTGCCAGCAGCTTAGCGGAGGGGGGAAAACTGTTTTTT,CASSLAEGGKLFF
15,many,-,TRBV6-1,TRBJ1-2,TGTGCCAGCAAAATTACAGGTCTAACTAGATATGGCTACACCTTC,CASKITGLTRYGYTF
15,-,-,TRBV15,TRBJ2-2,TGTGCCACCAGCGGTCGCAGGCGGGTATTGGGGGAGCTGTTTTTT,CATSGRRRVLGELFF
16,-,TRBD1,TRBV20-1,TRBJ2-5,TGCTGTGCTAGAGCCCTACATGGACAGGGACAAGAGACCCAGTACTTC,CCARALHGQGQETQYF
16,-,TRBD1,TRBV24-1,TRBJ2-1,TGTGCCACCAGTGCGGGGACAGCCATCTCCTACAATGAGCAGTTCTTC,CATSAGTAISYNEQFF
13,few,TRBD1,TRBV20-1,TRBJ2-7,TGCAGTGCTAAGGACAGGGACGGATACGAGCAGTACTTC,CSAKDRDGYEQYF
16,-,TRBD2,TRBV6-5,TRBJ2-5,TGTGCCAGCAGTTACTCGACTAGCGGGAGGCAAGAGACCCAGTACTTC,CASSYSTSGRQETQYF
14,many,-,TRBV7-3,TRBJ2-5,TGTGCCAGCAGCTTAATGGGGAACCAAGAGACCCAGTACTTC,CASSLMGNQETQYF
16,few,-,TRBV7-9,TRBJ2-1,TGTGCCAGCAGCTTAGGAGGGGTGCTAATCTACAATGAGCAGTTCTTC,CASSLGGVLIYNEQFF
14,few,TRBD2,TRBV10-2,TRBJ2-1,TGCGCCAGCAGGGCGGGGGGAGACTACAATGAGCAGTTCTTC,CASRAGGDYNEQFF
12,many,-,TRBV29-1,TRBJ2-7,TGCAGCGGGAGGCTACCTCGGGGGGAGCAGTACTTC,CSGRLPRGEQYF
15,few,-,TRBV7-2,TRBJ2-7,TGTGCCAGCAGCTTAGTTACTGTGGGGGGATACGAGCAGTACTTC,CASSLVTVGGYEQYF
16,few,TRBD1,TRBV7-9,TRBJ2-5,TGTGCCAGCAGCGCCCGGGACAGGGGAGTCCGAGAGACCCAGTACTTC,CASSARDRGVRETQYF
14,few,-,TRBV5-1,TRBJ2-5,TGCGCCAGCAGCACGACCTCTCCCGGTGAGACCCAGTACTTC,CASSTTSPGETQYF
15,-,-,TRBV5-6,TRBJ1-2,TGTGCCAGCAGCTTGGGTGCGGGGGCGAACTATGGCTACACCTTC,CASSLGAGANYGYTF
15,-,-,TRBV4-3,TRBJ2-1,TGCGCCAGCAGCTCTCAGGGTGTAACCTACAATGAGCAGTTCTTC,CASSSQGVTYNEQFF
17,-,-,TRBV20-1,TRBJ2-7,TGCTGTGCTAGAGATGGTCGGGCAGTTGGACCTTCCTACGAGCAGTACTTC,CCARDGRAVGPSYEQYF
18,once,-,TRBV20-1,TRBJ2-3,TGCAGTGCTCACCCATCAGTGGGACAACAGAGAACCACAGATACGCAGTATTTT,CSAHPSVGQQRTTDTQYF
16,few,-,TRBV10-3,TRBJ1-1,TGTGCCATCAGTGAGTCGCGGGGCCCAGGGGCCACTGAAGCTTTCTTT,CAISESRGPGATEAFF
14,few,-,TRBV12-3/TRBV12-4,TRBJ2-5,TGTGCCAGCAAGTTCCTGGACAGCCAAGAGACCCAGTACTTC,CASKFLDSQETQYF
14,-,TRBD2,TRBV20-1,TRBJ2-3,TGCAGTGCTAGAGTAGCGGGGGGGCACGATACGCAGTATTTT,CSARVAGGHDTQYF
16,-,-,TRBV27,TRBJ1-5,TGTGCCAGCAGTTTATTCGCCCTTAGCGGAGAGCAGCCCCAGCATTTT,CASSLFALSGEQPQHF
13,-,-,TRBV12-3/TRBV12-4,TRBJ1-5,TGTGCCAGCACCCTTGGGGCCAATCAGCCCCAGCATTTT,CASTLGANQPQHF
12,-,-,TRBV20-1,TRBJ1-2,TGCAGTGCTAGTGATATACACTATGGCTACACCTTC,CSASDIHYGYTF
12,-,-,TRBV6-1,TRBJ2-1,TGTGCCAGCAGTGAAACCAGAAATGAACAGTTCTTC,CASSETRNEQFF
15,-,-,TRBV7-9,TRBJ2-1,TGTGCCAGCAGCCCCCCCCCAAGCTCCTACAATGAGCAGTTCTTC,CASSPPPSSYNEQFF
20,few,-,TRBV11-2,TRBJ1-1,TGTGCCAGCACCTTGGTCGGTGCGGGTGGCCTTTCCCTCATGAACACTGAAGCTTTCTTT,CASTLVGAGGLSLMNTEAFF
12,few,-,TRBV20-1,TRBJ2-7,TGCAGTGCTAGAGAAGGGGGGCGGGAGCAGTACTTC,CSAREGGREQYF
13,few,TRBD1,TRBV20-1,TRBJ2-7,TGCAGTGTTAAGGGACAGGGAATCCACGAGCAGTACTTC,CSVKGQGIHEQYF
15,-,TRBD2,TRBV5-1,TRBJ2-7,TGCGCCAGCAGCTTGGAGTCAGCGGGAGGGTACGAGCAGTACTTC,CASSLESAGGYEQYF
16,-,TRBD2,TRBV5-6,TRBJ2-1,TGTGCCAGCAGCTTCCCTAGCGGGGGGGCATACCATGAGCAGTTCTTC,CASSFPSGGAYHEQFF
17,many,TRBD1,TRBV5-1,TRBJ2-3,TGCGCCAGCAGCTATACACCGGGACAGGGCTTTGCAGATACGCAGTATTTT,CASSYTPGQGFADTQYF
14,-,-,TRBV6-1,TRBJ1-5,TGTGCCAGCACCGGACTTATAGGCAATCAGCCCCAGCATTTT,CASTGLIGNQPQHF
14,-,-,TRBV4-2,TRBJ1-6,TGTGCCAGCAGCCAAGATTCCCGGAATTCACCCCTCCACTTT,CASSQDSRNSPLHF
13,many,-,TRBV6-5,TRBJ2-7,TGTGCCAGCAGTTGGCCAGGGTCCTACGAGCAGTACTTC,CASSWPGSYEQYF
14,few,TRBD2,TRBV10-3,TRBJ2-5,TGTGCCATCAGTGAACGAGCGGGAGACGAGACCCAGTACTTC,CAISERAGDETQYF
13,many,TRBD1,TRBV10-3,TRBJ1-6,TGTGCCGTCATGGGACAGGGGGATTCACCCCTCCACTTT,CAVMGQGDSPLHF
15,-,-,TRBV5-1,TRBJ2-4,TGCGCCAGCAGCTTGGCCGCAAAAGGCAGCGACATTCAGTACTTC,CASSLAAKGSDIQYF
19,-,-,TRBV5-1,TRBJ1-3,TGCGCCAGCAGCTTGGCGGGCAGAAATACATTCAGCTCTGGAAACACCATATATTTT,CASSLAGRNTFSSGNTIYF
16,many,-,TRBV5-5,TRBJ1-2,TGTGCCAGCAGCTGGGAGCCACAGGGACTTAACTATGGCTACACCTTC,CASSWEPQGLNYGYTF
16,few,TRBD1,TRBV12-3/TRBV12-4,TRBJ1-1,TGTGCCAGCAGGTTTGGGCAGGGGGCCTCGAACACTGAAGCTTTCTTT,CASRFGQGASNTEAFF
15,few,TRBD2,TRBV7-9,TRBJ2-5,TGTGCCAGCAGCTTTATAGCGGGGGGACAAGAGACCCAGTACTTC,CASSFIAGGQETQYF
20,-,TRBD2,TRBV5-1,TRBJ2-2,TGCGCCAGCAGACATGGGACTAGCGGGGGGCTCCCTACGAACACCGGGGAGCTGTTTTTT,CASRHGTSGGLPTNTGELFF
15,-,TRBD1,TRBV7-6,TRBJ1-5,TGTGCCAGCAGCTACCGACAGGGTATGGGACAGCCCCAGCATTTT,CASSYRQGMGQPQHF
13,-,-,TRBV7-2,TRBJ2-1,TGTGCCAGCAGCTTGCCCCATACGAGTGAGCAGTTCTTC,CASSLPHTSEQFF
17,-,-,TRBV30,TRBJ2-3,TGTGCCTGGAGCACTAGAAAGTCCGCCCCTAGCACAGATACGCAGTATTTT,CAWSTRKSAPSTDTQYF